The 7 T cell receptor beta chains below were found in one sample sequenced in a study of human CD4 T cells and Enterobacteriaceae. Using immunoSEQ multiplex PCR, the repertoire was profiled, and TCRdb retains in-frame clones only, with some absent. The profile covers 27,000 or so clones, with roughly 80% appearing a single time and around 0.96% taken by the ten largest. Sorting took every CD4+ cell except CD45RA+CCR7+CD95- naive cells, reaching over 98% purity. Sequencing was carried out using memory CD4+ T cells from blood. These receptors were collected from a human donor in good health.

There are a few counts of this clone. This chain connects TRBV11-3 to TRBJ1-2, with unresolved D. The CDR3 is 15 amino acids. Trimming shortened V by 5 bases and J by 3 bases, and 16 bases separated the two germline ends. Germline loops: CDR1 SGHNT, CDR2 YENEEA. The CDR3 spells CASSPPGNPDYGYTF. CDR3 in DNA: TGTGCCAGCAGCCCACCCGGTAATCCAGACTATGGCTACACCTTC.

This clone was found a few times. V usage is TRBV2 and J usage is TRBJ1-5; D unclear. Trimming shortened V by 7 bases and J by 0 bases, and 10 bases separated the two germline ends. The CDR3 consists of 14 residues. CDR1 and CDR2 from the germline V gene are SNHLY and FYNNEI. This chain's CDR3 is CASTKDVSNQPQHF. The DNA of the CDR3 is TGTGCCAGCACAAAGGACGTTAGCAATCAGCCCCAGCATTTT.

The genes are TRBV7-8 and TRBJ1-4; 9 nucleotides align to TRBD1. V lost 0 bases, J lost 6 bases, and 2 bases stayed unmatched. Germline assignment: CDR1 SGHVS and CDR2 FQNEAQ. This CDR3 spans 15 amino acids. CDR3 region: CASSLAGTGYEKLFF. CDR3 in DNA: TGTGCCAGCAGCTTAGCCGGGACAGGGTATGAAAAACTGTTTTTT.

This chain connects TRBV7-8 to TRBJ2-3; D may match TRBD1 or TRBD2 (6 bases each). Germline V gene lookup returns CDR1 SGHVS and CDR2 FQNEAQ. V lost 5 bases, J lost 7 bases, and 19 bases lay in between. CDR3 length equals 15 residues. The CDR3: CASSPSRGRGYTQYF. The CDR3 DNA sequence: TGTGCCAGCAGCCCCTCACGGGGGCGTGGGTATACGCAGTATTTT.

The chain uses TRBV30 and TRBJ1-6, with D tentatively TRBD1 (6 bases). Germline V gives CDR1 GTSNPN, CDR2 SVGIG (reference sequence). V lost 8 bases, J lost 12 bases, and 14 bases lay in between. The length of the CDR3 is 11 residues. CDR3 in amino acids: CALSGGRPLHF. The CDR3 DNA reads as TGTGCCCTAAGTGGGGGGCGACCCCTCCACTTT.

The chain couples TRBV5-6 to TRBJ1-5; 7 bases are a match to TRBD1. The CDR3 runs to 17 residues. V dropped 1 base and J dropped 6; count of bases not matched to a gene: 13. CDR1 is SGHDT and CDR2 is YYEEEE in the germline V gene. The CDR3 coding sequence is TGTGCCAGCAGCTTGTACGGGACAGCGATGGCTATTCAGCCCCAGCATTTT. It translates to CASSLYGTAMAIQPQHF.

Only one count was recorded for this clone. The V and J genes are TRBV11-2 and TRBJ2-1; D gene unclear. Between the trimmed V and J ends, which lost 4 bases and 3 bases, there was a span of 13 bases. CDR3 length equals 15 residues. Germline V gene data show CDR1 as SGHAT and CDR2 as FQNNGV. CDR3 region: CASSWVKGIYNEQFF. The CDR3 DNA reads as TGTGCCAGCAGCTGGGTAAAGGGTATCTACAATGAGCAGTTCTTC.